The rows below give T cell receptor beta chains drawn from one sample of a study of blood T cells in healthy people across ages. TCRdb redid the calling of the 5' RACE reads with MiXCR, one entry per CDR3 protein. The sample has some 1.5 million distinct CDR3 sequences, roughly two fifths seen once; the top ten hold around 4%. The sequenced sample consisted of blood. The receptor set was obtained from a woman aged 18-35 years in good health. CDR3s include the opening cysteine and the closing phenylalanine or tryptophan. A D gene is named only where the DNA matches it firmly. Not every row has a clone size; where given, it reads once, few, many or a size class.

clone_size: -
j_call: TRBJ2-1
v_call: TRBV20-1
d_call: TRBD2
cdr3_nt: TGCAGTGCTATCGGAAGCGGGGGCTCCTACAATGAGCAGTTCTTC
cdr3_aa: CSAIGSGGSYNEQFF

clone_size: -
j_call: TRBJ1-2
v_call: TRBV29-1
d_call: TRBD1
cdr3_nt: TGCAGTGCACAGACAGGGGGCGGCTATGGCTACACCTTC
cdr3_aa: CSAQTGGGYGYTF

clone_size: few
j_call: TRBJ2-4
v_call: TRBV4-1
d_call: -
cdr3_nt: TGCGCCAGCAGCCAAGGGGCGGGGACTTCTAAAAACATTCAGTACTTC
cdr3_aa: CASSQGAGTSKNIQYF

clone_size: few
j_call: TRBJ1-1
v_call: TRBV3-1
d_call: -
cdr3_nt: TGTGCCAGCAGCCAAGAGTGGCAGGGACACACTGAAGCTTTCTTT
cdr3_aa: CASSQEWQGHTEAFF

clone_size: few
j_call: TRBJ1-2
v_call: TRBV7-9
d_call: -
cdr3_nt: TGTGCCAGCAGCTTAATTGGCGGAAACGCTAACTATGGCTACACCTTC
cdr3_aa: CASSLIGGNANYGYTF

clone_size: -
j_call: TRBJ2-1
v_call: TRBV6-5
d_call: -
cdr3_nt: TGTGCCAGCAGTTTTGGTGCCTCCCCGTACAATGAGCAGTTCTTC
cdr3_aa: CASSFGASPYNEQFF

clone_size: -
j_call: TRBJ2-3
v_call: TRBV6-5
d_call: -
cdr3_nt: TGTGCCAGCAGTCCGTTAGGGTTCACAGATACGCAGTATTTT
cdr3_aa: CASSPLGFTDTQYF

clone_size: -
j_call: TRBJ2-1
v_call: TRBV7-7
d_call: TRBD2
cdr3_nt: TGTGCTAGCAGCTTAGCGGGGACGGTGGGGGATGGGCAGTTCTTC
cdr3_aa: CASSLAGTVGDGQFF

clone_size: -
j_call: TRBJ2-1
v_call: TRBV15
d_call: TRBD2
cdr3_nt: TGTGCCACCAGCAGATACAAGCCGGGACTAGCGGGTTTTGAGCAGTTCTTC
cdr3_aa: CATSRYKPGLAGFEQFF

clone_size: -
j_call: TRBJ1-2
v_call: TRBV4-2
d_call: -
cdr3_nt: TGTGCCAGCAGCCAAGATTTAGGGAGCGATGGCTACACCTTC
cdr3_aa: CASSQDLGSDGYTF

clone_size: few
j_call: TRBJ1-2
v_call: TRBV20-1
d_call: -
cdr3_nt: TGCAGTGCCACCAGGGAGAACTATGGCTACACCTTC
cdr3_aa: CSATRENYGYTF

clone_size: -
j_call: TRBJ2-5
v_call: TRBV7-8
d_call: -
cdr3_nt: TGTGCCAGCTGCAGGGTGCGAGAGACCCAGTACTTC
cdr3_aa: CASCRVRETQYF

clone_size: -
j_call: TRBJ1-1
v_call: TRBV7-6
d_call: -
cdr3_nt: TGTGCCAGCAGCTTAGCGGGGAGTGGAAACACTGAAGCTTTCTTT
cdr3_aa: CASSLAGSGNTEAFF

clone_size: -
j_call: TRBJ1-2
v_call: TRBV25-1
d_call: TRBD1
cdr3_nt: TGTGCCAGCAGTGAACCAGGGGGCTTGGATGGCTACACCTTC
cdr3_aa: CASSEPGGLDGYTF

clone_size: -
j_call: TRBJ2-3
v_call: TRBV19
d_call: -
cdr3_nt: TGTGCCAGTAGTATTTCAGAGCAGATGGATACGCAGTATTTT
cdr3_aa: CASSISEQMDTQYF

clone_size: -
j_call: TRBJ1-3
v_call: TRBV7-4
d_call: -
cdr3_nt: TGTGCCCGGGCGGGGTACTCTGGAAACACCATATATTTT
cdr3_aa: CARAGYSGNTIYF

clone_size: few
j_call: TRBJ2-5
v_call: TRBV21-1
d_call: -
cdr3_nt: TGTGCCAGCAGCGAAGGTTGTTTCGTACAAGAGACCCAGTACTTC
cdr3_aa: CASSEGCFVQETQYF

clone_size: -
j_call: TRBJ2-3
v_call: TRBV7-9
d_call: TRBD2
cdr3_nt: TGTGCCAGCAGCTATCAAAAGCGGGGGGGCGGAGATACGCAGTATTTT
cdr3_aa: CASSYQKRGGGDTQYF